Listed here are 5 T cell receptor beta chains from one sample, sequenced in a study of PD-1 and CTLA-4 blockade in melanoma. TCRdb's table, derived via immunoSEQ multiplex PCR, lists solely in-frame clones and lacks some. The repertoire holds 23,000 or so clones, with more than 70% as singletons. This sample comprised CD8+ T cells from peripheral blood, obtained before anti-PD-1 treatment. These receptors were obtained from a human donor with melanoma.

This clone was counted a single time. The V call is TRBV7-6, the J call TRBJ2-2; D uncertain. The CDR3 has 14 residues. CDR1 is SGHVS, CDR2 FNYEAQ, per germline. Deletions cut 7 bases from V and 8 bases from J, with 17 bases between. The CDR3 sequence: CASMGQLGVGELFF. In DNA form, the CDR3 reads TGTGCCAGCATGGGTCAATTGGGTGTGGGGGAGCTGTTTTTT.

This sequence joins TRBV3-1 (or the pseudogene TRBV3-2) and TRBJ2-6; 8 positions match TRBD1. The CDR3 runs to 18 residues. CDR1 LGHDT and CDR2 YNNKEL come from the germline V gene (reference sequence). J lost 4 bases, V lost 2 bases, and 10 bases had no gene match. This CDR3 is CASSQSDRGKSGANVLTF. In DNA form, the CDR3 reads TGTGCCAGCAGCCAAAGTGACAGGGGTAAGTCCGGGGCCAACGTCCTGACTTTC.

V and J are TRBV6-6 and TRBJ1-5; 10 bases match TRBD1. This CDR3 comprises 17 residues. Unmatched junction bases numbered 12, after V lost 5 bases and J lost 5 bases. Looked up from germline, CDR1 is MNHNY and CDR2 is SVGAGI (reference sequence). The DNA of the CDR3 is TGTGCCAGCAGTCCCCACCCTCTCGGACAGGGGGATCAGCCCCAGCATTTT. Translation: CASSPHPLGQGDQPQHF.

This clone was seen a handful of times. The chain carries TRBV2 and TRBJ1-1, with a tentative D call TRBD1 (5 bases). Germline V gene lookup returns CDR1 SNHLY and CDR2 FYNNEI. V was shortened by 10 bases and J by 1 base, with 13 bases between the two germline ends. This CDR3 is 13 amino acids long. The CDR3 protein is CATADNGNTEAFF. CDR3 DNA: TGTGCCACTGCGGACAATGGGAACACTGAAGCTTTCTTT. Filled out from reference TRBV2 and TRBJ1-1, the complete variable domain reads EPEVTQTPSHQVTQMGQEVILRCVPISNHLYFYWYRQILGQKVEFLVSFYNNEISEKSEIFDDQFSVERPDGSNFTLKIRSTKLEDSAMYFCATADNGNTEAFFGQGTRLTVV.

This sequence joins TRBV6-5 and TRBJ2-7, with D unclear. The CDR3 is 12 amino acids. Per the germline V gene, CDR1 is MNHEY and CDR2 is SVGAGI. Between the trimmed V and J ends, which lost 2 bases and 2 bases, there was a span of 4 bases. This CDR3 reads CASSYRAYEQYF. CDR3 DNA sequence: TGTGCCAGCAGTTACCGGGCCTACGAGCAGTACTTC.